Below are 18 T cell receptor beta chains sequenced from a single sample in a study of patients and donors after allogeneic stem cell transplantation. From the RT-PCR reads, TCRdb called clonotypes with MiXCR, one entry per CDR3 protein. The repertoire includes roughly 960,000 distinct CDR3 sequences, roughly 17% of them detected once, and 5% to 7.5% sits in the top ten. What was sequenced was blood, either unsorted or a sorted T cell fraction (not recorded which). These receptors all stem from a human donor who was either an allogeneic HSCT recipient or a stem cell or donor lymphocyte infusion donor (not recorded which). It is not recorded whose cells these are; they may come from a transplant donor.

This rearrangement joins TRBV11-2 to TRBJ1-3; D not resolved. The CDR3 sequence is 15 residues long. Germline V lookup: CDR1 SGHAT, CDR2 FQNNGV. V lost 1 base and J lost 7, with 14 bases in between. The DNA of the CDR3 is TGTGCCAGCAGCTTAGTCGTAGGCTGGTGGAACACCATATATTTT. Translating it yields CASSLVVGWWNTIYF.

The J gene is TRBJ2-2, the V gene TRBV9; 9 bases agree with TRBD2. The V and J ends lost 0 bases and 5 bases, in that order; junction bases with no gene match: 5. Germline V gives CDR1 SGDLS, CDR2 YYNGEE. This CDR3 is built from 16 residues. The CDR3 spells CASSVGAGGTTGELFF. CDR3 DNA sequence: TGTGCCAGCAGCGTAGGAGCGGGAGGTACGACCGGGGAGCTGTTTTTT.

The chain has TRBV9 and TRBJ1-2; D is unresolved. Per germline, CDR1 SGDLS and CDR2 YYNGEE. The CDR3 consists of 14 residues. Deletions cut 0 bases from V and 8 bases from J, with 14 bases between. For the CDR3, the DNA is TGTGCCAGCAGCGTAGGGTCGGACGGCGGCGGCTACACCTTC. This codes for CASSVGSDGGGYTF.

CDR3 in amino acids: CASSEGQGGYTF. CDR3 in DNA: TGTGCCAGCAGTGAAGGACAGGGCGGCTACACCTTC. V usage is TRBV12-3 or TRBV12-4 and J usage is TRBJ1-2; 8 bases match TRBD1. The CDR3 extends over 12 amino acids. With 5 bases clipped from V and 8 bases from J, the junction kept 4 bases outside the gene matches.

V and J are TRBV20-1 and TRBJ1-6; the match to TRBD1 covers 7 bases. This CDR3 region has 14 residues. Per germline, CDR1 DFQATT and CDR2 SNEGSKA (reference sequence). The ends lost 6 bases at V and 9 bases at J; junction bases unmatched: 11. The DNA for the CDR3 is TGCAGTGCCCCCTTCGACAGGGTGGGTTCACCCCTCCACTTT. Its protein product is CSAPFDRVGSPLHF.

This chain joins TRBV6-1 and TRBJ2-3, with 9 nucleotides matching TRBD1. Germline values: CDR1 MNHNS, CDR2 SASEGT. The ends lost 6 bases at V and 4 bases at J; junction bases unmatched: 8. The CDR3 loop spans 15 amino acids. The CDR3 coding sequence is TGTGCCAGCAGCACAAACGGACAGGGGCCAGATACGCAGTATTTT. It specifies CASSTNGQGPDTQYF.

CDR3 DNA: TGCAGTGCTAGAAGGGCAGGGGCAAGGCAGCCCCAGCATTTT. Encoded protein: CSARRAGARQPQHF. This chain uses TRBV20-1 with TRBJ1-5, with D possibly TRBD1 on 6 matching bases. The CDR3 sequence is 14 residues long. V lost 2 bases to trimming and J lost 7 bases, with 15 bases between them. In germline, CDR1 is DFQATT, CDR2 SNEGSKA (reference sequence).

This clonotype was observed at least ten times. The V call is TRBV5-1, the J call TRBJ1-1; tentatively, D is TRBD1 (6 bases). Trimming left V 1 base short and J 3 bases short, with 7 bases between. The germline CDR1 and CDR2 sequences are SGHRS and YFSETQ. The CDR3 has 13 residues. Here the CDR3 DNA reads TGCGCCAGCAGCTTGACAGGGCACACTGAAGCTTTCTTT. Its protein is CASSLTGHTEAFF.

This clonotype was seen only a few times. The rearrangement uses TRBV4-1 and TRBJ1-5; D is unresolved. This CDR3 contains 16 residues. V gave up 1 base and J gave up 0 bases, with 10 bases separating them. Germline V gene data show CDR1 as MGHRA and CDR2 as YSYEKL. The CDR3 sequence: CASSQVAGNSNQPQHF. The CDR3 DNA sequence: TGCGCCAGCAGCCAAGTCGCGGGGAATAGCAATCAGCCCCAGCATTTT.

V usage is TRBV5-1 and J usage is TRBJ2-1; D gene ambiguous. CDR1 and CDR2 (germline): SGHRS, YFSETQ. The CDR3 has 12 residues. Trimming pared 0 bases from V and 9 bases from J, leaving 7 bases between. CDR3 nucleotides: TGCGCCAGCAGCTTGGCGTCAGTTGAGCAGTTCTTC. Translated, it gives CASSLASVEQFF.

This clonotype has just a few counts. The chain employs TRBV20-1 and TRBJ2-3; D remains unclear. V gave up 5 bases and J gave up 4 bases, with 7 bases separating them. Looked up from germline, CDR1 is DFQATT and CDR2 is SNEGSKA (reference sequence). CDR3 length: 11 residues. As DNA, the CDR3 is TGCAGTGCTCAGACGTCAGATACGCAGTATTTT. It is translated as CSAQTSDTQYF.

This clonotype has a handful of counts. V is TRBV7-2 and J is TRBJ2-1; D uncertain. The CDR3 has 16 residues. The V gene lost 4 bases and the J gene lost 1 base, with 14 bases spanning the gap. CDR1 and CDR2 from the germline V gene are SGHTA and FQGNSA. CDR3 sequence reads: CASSSPRLRSYNEQFF. The CDR3, as DNA: TGTGCCAGCAGCTCTCCCAGACTCCGTTCCTACAATGAGCAGTTCTTC.

J is TRBJ2-1 and V is TRBV18; TRBD1 matches at 7 bases. Germline lookup yields CDR1 KGHSH and CDR2 LQKENI. CDR3 length equals 15 residues. The ends lost 2 bases at V and 4 bases at J; junction bases unmatched: 5. The DNA of the CDR3 is TGTGCCAGCTCACCAATTACAGGGGCTTACAATGAGCAGTTCTTC. It yields the protein CASSPITGAYNEQFF.

This clonotype was observed a few times. The chain is built from TRBV20-1 and TRBJ1-5; 7 positions agree with TRBD1. CDR1 and CDR2 (germline): DFQATT, SNEGSKA (reference sequence). The CDR3 consists of 14 residues. V trimming: 1 base; J trimming: 11 bases; junction bases outside the gene matches: 11. CDR3 sequence: CSARGDSLRGAQHF. The CDR3 region has the DNA TGCAGTGCTAGAGGGGACAGTCTCCGTGGGGCCCAGCATTTT.

In nucleotides, the CDR3 is TGTGCCAGCAGTGTAAAAAAGCAGATGGGGGCTTTCTTT. It codes for CASSVKKQMGAFF. This rearrangement joins TRBV2 to TRBJ1-1; no definite D call. This CDR3 is built from 13 residues. Trimming cost V 4 bases and J 11 bases, with 17 bases left between them. Per germline, CDR1 SNHLY and CDR2 FYNNEI.

This clonotype turned up a few times. The chain joins TRBV15 to TRBJ2-7; tentative D call: TRBD1 (5 bases). Germline V gene sequence: CDR1 LNHNV, CDR2 YYDKDF (reference sequence). This CDR3 has 16 residues. Deletions cut 0 bases from V and 3 bases from J, with 15 bases between. The CDR3 nucleotides are TGTGCCACCAGCAGAGACCGCAGGGAAGGCGGCTACGAGCAGTACTTC. The encoded protein is CATSRDRREGGYEQYF. Complete variable domain (other parts from reference TRBV15 and TRBJ2-7): DAMVIQNPRYQVTQFGKPVTLSCSQTLNHNVMYWYQQKSSQAPKLLFHYYDKDFNNEADTPDNFQSRRPNTSFCFLDIRSPGLGDTAMYLCATSRDRREGGYEQYFGPGTRLTVT.

This clonotype was counted a few times. This chain connects TRBV5-1 to TRBJ1-1; TRBD1 agrees at 12 bases. The CDR3 extends over 17 amino acids. Per the germline V gene, CDR1 is SGHRS and CDR2 is YFSETQ. J lost 4 bases, V lost 4 bases, and 11 bases had no gene match. CDR3 sequence reads: CASSPISGTGGRTEAFF. The CDR3 coding sequence is TGCGCCAGCAGCCCGATCTCAGGGACAGGGGGCCGCACTGAAGCTTTCTTT. Full variable domain (missing parts from reference TRBV5-1 and TRBJ1-1): KAGVTQTPRYLIKTRGQQVTLSCSPISGHRSVSWYQQTPGQGLQFLFEYFSETQRNKGNFPGRFSGRQFSNSRSEMNVSTLELGDSALYLCASSPISGTGGRTEAFFGQGTRLTVV.

This clonotype was seen a few times. The V gene is TRBV6-4, the J gene TRBJ2-3; TRBD1 matches at 7 bases. The germline gives CDR1 MRHNA, CDR2 SNTAGT. Trimming took 6 bases from V and 9 from J; bases not matched to a gene: 0. There are 10 residues in the CDR3. The CDR3 DNA sequence: TGTGCCAGCAGGACAGGGACGCAGTATTTT. Its translation: CASRTGTQYF.